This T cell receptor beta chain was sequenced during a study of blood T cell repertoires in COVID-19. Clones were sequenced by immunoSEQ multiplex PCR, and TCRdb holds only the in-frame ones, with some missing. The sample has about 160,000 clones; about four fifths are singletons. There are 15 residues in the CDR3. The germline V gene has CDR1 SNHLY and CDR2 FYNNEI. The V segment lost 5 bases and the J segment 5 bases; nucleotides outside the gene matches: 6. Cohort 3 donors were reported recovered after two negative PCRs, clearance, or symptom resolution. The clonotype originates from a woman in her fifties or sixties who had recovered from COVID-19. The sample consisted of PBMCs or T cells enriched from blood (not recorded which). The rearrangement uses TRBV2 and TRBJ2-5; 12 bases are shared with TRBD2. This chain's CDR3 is CASSPSGGAWETQYF. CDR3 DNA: TGTGCCAGCAGTCCTAGCGGGGGGGCCTGGGAGACCCAGTACTTC.